A single sample is the source of the 6 T cell receptor beta chains below, sequenced in a study of early T cells in non-severe SARS-CoV-2 infection. TCRdb reprocessed the 5' RACE reads with MiXCR, giving one entry per CDR3 protein. The sample consists of tens of thousands of distinct CDR3 sequences, roughly 16% of them appearing once. Material for sequencing was whole blood. The receptor set was obtained from an adult who was a healthcare worker with PCR-confirmed SARS-CoV-2 infection or an uninfected control (not recorded which).

The chain is built from TRBV12-3 or TRBV12-4 and TRBJ2-7; D possibly matches TRBD1 or TRBD2 (5 bases each). Trimming removed 5 bases at V and 3 bases at J, with 11 bases between. The CDR3 runs 13 residues. This CDR3 reads CASSPGADYEQYF. Written as DNA, the CDR3 is TGTGCCAGCAGTCCCGGGGCCGACTACGAGCAGTACTTC.

This clonotype was picked up a small number of times. V is TRBV6-5 and J is TRBJ2-7, with 11 bases lining up with TRBD2. The CDR3 has 14 residues. After removal of 10 bases from V and 2 bases from J, the junction contained 7 bases not matched to a gene. Germline V gene data show CDR1 as MNHEY and CDR2 as SVGAGI. The CDR3 nucleotides read TGTGCCACCGGGACTAGCGGATCTACCTACGAGCAGTACTTC. It encodes CATGTSGSTYEQYF.

In this sample, this clonotype turned up a few times. This CDR3 is CASSLGLGRLLQETQYF. The CDR3 nucleotides are TGCGCCAGCAGCTTAGGATTGGGGAGACTCCTCCAAGAGACCCAGTACTTC. The V gene is TRBV5-1, the J gene TRBJ2-5; a possible D gene is TRBD2 (5 bases). CDR1 SGHRS and CDR2 YFSETQ come from the germline V gene. Trimming took off 2 bases at V and 1 base at J, with 18 bases between the two ends. The CDR3 contains 17 residues. Full variable domain (rest looked up from reference TRBV5-1 and TRBJ2-5): KAGVTQTPRYLIKTRGQQVTLSCSPISGHRSVSWYQQTPGQGLQFLFEYFSETQRNKGNFPGRFSGRQFSNSRSEMNVSTLELGDSALYLCASSLGLGRLLQETQYFGPGTRLLVL.

This clonotype was detected many times. The chain couples TRBV11-2 to TRBJ2-3; 14 bases align to TRBD2. Germline V gives CDR1 SGHAT, CDR2 FQNNGV. The CDR3 consists of 18 residues. V lost 5 bases and J lost 6; bases outside the gene matches: 13. CDR3 sequence (DNA): TGTGCCAGCAGCCCTGGGACTAGCGGGGGCCGCGCTGGGGATACGCAGTATTTT. Translation gives CASSPGTSGGRAGDTQYF.

This clonotype has more than one count but fewer than ten. J is TRBJ2-7 and V is TRBV7-6; D unresolved. Germline CDR1 SGHVS, CDR2 FNYEAQ. The CDR3 is made up of 12 amino acids. Trimming took 3 bases from V and 3 from J, leaving 6 bases between them. The CDR3 DNA follows: TGTGCCAGCAGCTTGTCCCGCTACGAGCAGTACTTC. Protein: CASSLSRYEQYF.

This clonotype occurred many times. The DNA for the CDR3 is TGCGCCAGCAGCGGAGGGATCCAAGAGACCCAGTACTTC. Protein product: CASSGGIQETQYF. J is TRBJ2-5 and V is TRBV5-1; tentative D call: TRBD2 (6 bases). The CDR3 length is 13 residues. CDR1 and CDR2 from the germline V gene are SGHRS and YFSETQ. Trimming removed 4 bases from V and 1 base from J, with 8 bases in between.